The 26 T cell receptor beta chains below were found in one sample sequenced in a study of T cell responses to AZD1222 COVID-19 vaccine (TCRdb year 2021). Receptor libraries were prepared by the immunoSEQ multiplex PCR assay. What TCRdb holds here is the immuneACCESS table cut down to in-frame rearrangements. Part of the clones is not present; checked against another copy, under half of the missing clones reflect an unresolved V gene, and the others are unexplained. The sample table lists about 64,000 clones, about nine tenths of them with a count of one. Approximately 6.3% of the sample is taken by the ten largest. The time point label on this specimen signifies: about 28 days (+/-7) after the second vaccine dose. Taken with the paper, the label for treatment or condition translates to: meningococcal conjugate vaccine given as trial control. The sample in question was peripheral blood, obtained 28 days after the second dose of the MenACWY control vaccine. These receptors all come from an adult who received the MenACWY meningococcal vaccine as a control.

CDR3 loop: CATNPSGSYNEQFF. The DNA for the CDR3 is TGTGCCACCAACCCTAGCGGCTCCTACAATGAGCAGTTCTTC. The rearrangement links TRBV10-3 to TRBJ2-1, with 7 bases aligning to TRBD2. Trimming removed 10 bases from V and 0 bases from J; junction bases left unmatched: 6. CDR3 length: 14 amino acids. Germline V gene lookup returns CDR1 ENHRY and CDR2 SYGVKD.

V gene TRBV2 combines with J gene TRBJ1-2, with 8 bases lining up with TRBD1. The CDR3 runs to 13 residues. The V gene end was trimmed by 6 bases and the J gene end by 4 bases; junction bases not matched to a gene: 4. The germline CDR1 and CDR2 sequences are SNHLY and FYNNEI. CDR3 nucleotide sequence: TGTGCCAGCAGCGCCGGGACAGGCTATGGCTACACCTTC. Protein: CASSAGTGYGYTF.

The chain combines TRBV20-1 with TRBJ2-5; D ambiguous. The CDR3 is made up of 10 amino acids. The V gene's germline CDR1 is DFQATT and CDR2 SNEGSKA (reference sequence). V shed 6 bases and J shed 5 bases, with 7 bases lying between them. CDR3 DNA: TGCAGTGCCGACAAGGAGACCCAGTACTTC. The encoded protein is CSADKETQYF.

The V gene is TRBV19, the J gene TRBJ1-1, with a possible D match to TRBD1 (6 bases). V was trimmed by 7 bases and J by 5 bases, leaving 20 bases between them. CDR1 is LNHDA and CDR2 is SQIVND in the germline V gene (reference sequence). The CDR3 loop spans 15 amino acids. The DNA of the CDR3 is TGTGCCAGTACGGCCCGAGAGGGGGAGAGGACTGAAGCTTTCTTT. It encodes CASTAREGERTEAFF.

The genes are TRBV27 and TRBJ2-1; 9 nucleotides agree with TRBD2. The CDR3 runs 14 residues. The germline CDR1 and CDR2 sequences are MNHEY and SMNVEV (reference sequence). After removal of 8 bases from V and 2 bases from J, the junction contained 4 bases not matched to a gene. The CDR3 protein is CASWASGTYNEQFF. CDR3 DNA: TGTGCCAGCTGGGCTAGCGGGACCTACAATGAGCAGTTCTTC.

The genes are TRBV7-2 and TRBJ1-1, with D unresolved. Trimming left V 3 bases short and J 1 base short, with 6 bases between. The CDR3 extends over 13 amino acids. In germline, CDR1 is SGHTA, CDR2 FQGNSA. In DNA, the CDR3 is TGTGCCAGCAGCTTGGGAAGGAACACTGAAGCTTTCTTT. Residues: CASSLGRNTEAFF.

The chain is built from TRBV16 and TRBJ2-7; 9 bases are shared with TRBD2. V was clipped by 0 bases and J by 2 bases; unmatched bases: 2. In germline, CDR1 is KGHSY, CDR2 FQNENV. CDR3 length: 15 residues. The CDR3 protein is CASSQSAGGTYEQYF. The CDR3, as DNA: TGTGCCAGCAGCCAATCCGCGGGGGGGACCTACGAGCAGTACTTC. Complete variable domain (other parts from reference TRBV16 and TRBJ2-7): GEEVAQTPKHLVRGEGQKAKLYCAPIKGHSYVFWYQQVLKNEFKFLISFQNENVFDETGMPKERFSAKCLPNSPCSLEIQATKLEDSAVYFCASSQSAGGTYEQYFGPGTRLTVT.

This clone was detected once. The chain combines TRBV6-4 with TRBJ2-7; 8 nucleotides align to TRBD1. V lost 2 bases, J lost 6 bases, and 6 bases stayed unmatched. The germline gives CDR1 MRHNA, CDR2 SNTAGT. This CDR3 is 14 amino acids long. CDR3 coding DNA: TGTGCCAGCAGTGACCCCCAGGGGGCTTTCGAGCAGTACTTC. This codes for CASSDPQGAFEQYF.

The chain combines TRBV4-3 with TRBJ2-4; 8 positions match TRBD1. The CDR3 consists of 16 residues. V trimming: 4 bases; J trimming: 2 bases; junction bases outside the gene matches: 7. Germline CDR1 and CDR2: LGHNA and YSLEER. Here the CDR3 DNA reads TGCGCCAGCAGCCGGGGAAGGACAGGGACCAAAAACATTCAGTACTTC. Translation: CASSRGRTGTKNIQYF.

As to this clone: The CDR3 ends on some other residue instead of the conserved phenylalanine or tryptophan, so this is likely a read error. The DNA is left out, because the CDR3 cannot be placed on it with certainty; the CDR3 is given as TCRdb lists it. The gene calls are TRBV23-1 and TRBJ1-2. TRBV23-1 is classed as an ORF, of uncertain function. 10 amino acids form the CDR3, both terminal residues included. The CDR3 reads CASSQSERSE.

The CDR3 reads CASSRVEGTEAFF. The CDR3 DNA sequence: TGTGCCAGCAGTCGAGTTGAGGGCACTGAAGCTTTCTTT. J is TRBJ1-1 and V is TRBV5-4; D gene ambiguous. The CDR3 has 13 residues. Trimming removed 5 bases from V and 4 bases from J, with 12 bases in between. Germline CDR1 is SGHNT and CDR2 is YYREEE (reference sequence).

This sequence joins TRBV2 and TRBJ2-7, with D perhaps TRBD1 (7 bases). The V gene's germline CDR1 is SNHLY and CDR2 FYNNEI. V gave up 6 bases and J gave up 5 bases, with 14 bases separating them. The CDR3 sequence is 13 residues long. Written as DNA, the CDR3 is TGTGCCAGCAGACAGGGGACTGGCGACGAGCAGTACTTC. It specifies CASRQGTGDEQYF.

This clone turned up a few times. The chain joins TRBV19 to TRBJ2-7; TRBD1 might be the D (6 bases). V dropped 4 bases and J dropped 0 bases, with 13 bases sitting between them. The germline CDR1 and CDR2 sequences are LNHDA and SQIVND (reference sequence). This CDR3 is 15 amino acids long. The CDR3 spells CASSTGQPSSYEQYF. CDR3 DNA sequence: TGTGCCAGTAGTACCGGACAGCCGAGCTCCTACGAGCAGTACTTC.

This chain connects TRBV5-4 to TRBJ1-2, with D unresolved. The CDR3 loop spans 14 amino acids. Trimming pared 1 base from V and 8 bases from J, leaving 15 bases between. Germline V gene data show CDR1 as SGHNT and CDR2 as YYREEE (reference sequence). The DNA for the CDR3 is TGTGCCAGCAGCTTGATATCTGGCGGAGTGGGCTACACCTTC. It is translated as CASSLISGGVGYTF.

The CDR3 DNA sequence: TGTGCCAGCAGGCCCACAGGGGAATCTCAGCCCCAGCATTTT. Its protein product is CASRPTGESQPQHF. The chain combines TRBV6-5 with TRBJ1-5; 7 positions match TRBD1. The CDR3 consists of 14 residues. Germline-derived CDR1 and CDR2 are MNHEY and SVGAGI. The J segment lost 6 bases and the V segment lost 6 bases, leaving 8 bases of the junction unmatched.

The gene calls are TRBV14 and TRBJ2-7, with D unresolved. Germline V gives CDR1 SGHDN, CDR2 FVKESK. The CDR3 extends over 14 amino acids. The V gene lost 4 bases and the J gene lost 2 bases, with 12 bases spanning the gap. This chain's CDR3 is CASSPTAPPYEQYF. For the CDR3, the DNA is TGTGCCAGCAGCCCCACCGCTCCGCCCTACGAGCAGTACTTC.

This clone was seen only once. The V and J genes are TRBV6-6 and TRBJ2-7; D is undetermined. Germline assignment: CDR1 MNHNY and CDR2 SVGAGI (reference sequence). The CDR3 extends over 16 amino acids. Between the trimmed V and J ends, which lost 0 bases and 1 base, there was a span of 13 bases. The CDR3 DNA sequence: TGTGCCAGCAGTTACTCGCCACAGACACTTTCCTACGAGCAGTACTTC. Translated, it gives CASSYSPQTLSYEQYF.

V usage is TRBV6-4 and J usage is TRBJ2-7; the D is unclear. The CDR3 covers 12 residues. V lost 8 bases to trimming and J lost 3 bases, with 11 bases between them. CDR1 and CDR2 from the germline V gene are MRHNA and SNTAGT. CDR3 sequence reads: CASRVSLYEQYF. Here the CDR3 DNA reads TGTGCCAGCCGGGTTTCCCTCTACGAGCAGTACTTC.

The rearrangement joins TRBV5-1 to TRBJ2-5; 7 nucleotides align to TRBD1. The germline V gene has CDR1 SGHRS and CDR2 YFSETQ. The CDR3 contains 14 residues. V was clipped by 2 bases and J by 1 base; unmatched bases: 2. CDR3 nucleotide sequence: TGCGCCAGCAGCTTCCGGGACAGCCAAGAGACCCAGTACTTC. This translates into CASSFRDSQETQYF. The variable domain in full, completed from reference TRBV5-1 and TRBJ2-5, reads KAGVTQTPRYLIKTRGQQVTLSCSPISGHRSVSWYQQTPGQGLQFLFEYFSETQRNKGNFPGRFSGRQFSNSRSEMNVSTLELGDSALYLCASSFRDSQETQYFGPGTRLLVL.

The CDR3 nucleotides are TGTGCCAGCAGTTACTTTGACAGGGCGGATAATGGCTACACCTTC. Translated: CASSYFDRADNGYTF. The rearrangement links TRBV6-2 or TRBV6-3 to TRBJ1-2, with TRBD1 matching over 7 bases. Trimming took 1 base from V and 6 from J; bases not matched to a gene: 8. Germline V gene lookup returns CDR1 MNHEY and CDR2 SVGEGT. This CDR3 has 15 amino acids.

The rearrangement links TRBV30 to TRBJ2-7; D may be TRBD2 (6 bases). CDR1 is GTSNPN and CDR2 is SVGIG in the germline V gene (reference sequence). Trimming cost V 3 bases and J 2 bases, with 14 bases left between them. The CDR3 spans 14 residues. The DNA of the CDR3 is TGTGCCTGGAGCCCAAGGCGGGGAACCTACGAGCAGTACTTC. This sequence encodes CAWSPRRGTYEQYF.

This chain links TRBV6-2 or TRBV6-3 with TRBJ1-2; D is unclear. The CDR3 extends over 13 amino acids. Germline V CDR1 and CDR2: MNHEY, SVGEGT. V was trimmed by 5 bases and J by 7 bases, leaving 14 bases between them. CDR3 sequence (DNA): TGTGCCAGCAGTCCCACCTGGACGGTTGGCTACACCTTC. Its protein product is CASSPTWTVGYTF.

The chain couples TRBV2 to TRBJ2-2; no clear D gene. Between the trimmed V and J ends, which lost 4 bases and 0 bases, there was a span of 6 bases. The length of the CDR3 is 14 residues. Germline V gives CDR1 SNHLY, CDR2 FYNNEI. DNA of the CDR3: TGTGCCAGCAGTGGAGTAACGAACACCGGGGAGCTGTTTTTT. Translation: CASSGVTNTGELFF.

V and J are TRBV3-1 (or the pseudogene TRBV3-2) and TRBJ2-7, with TRBD2 matching over 12 bases. This CDR3 spans 17 amino acids. With 1 base clipped from V and 6 bases from J, the junction kept 10 bases outside the gene matches. CDR1 and CDR2 (germline): LGHDT, YNNKEL (reference sequence). Here the CDR3 DNA reads TGTGCCAGCAGCCAAGGGCGACTAGCGGGAGTCTCAGGCGAGCAGTACTTC. Translation gives CASSQGRLAGVSGEQYF.

The sample holds one count of this clone. The CDR3 is CASSSSRTGGNTIYF. The CDR3 bases are TGTGCCAGCAGTTCGTCCCGGACAGGAGGAAACACCATATATTTT. The rearrangement uses TRBV6-5 and TRBJ1-3, with TRBD1 identical over 7 bases. CDR3 size: 15 residues. V shed 4 bases, J shed 4 bases, and the junction held 7 bases outside the gene matches. The germline V gene encodes CDR1 MNHEY and CDR2 SVGAGI.

J is TRBJ1-1 and V is TRBV5-4; TRBD1 might be the D (6 bases). The CDR3 sequence is 16 residues long. Germline CDR1 SGHNT, CDR2 YYREEE (reference sequence). V lost 4 bases, J lost 4 bases, and 20 bases lay in between. The CDR3 region has the DNA TGTGCCAGCAGCGGTGGGGGATTTGACAGGTCCACTGAAGCTTTCTTT. It is translated as CASSGGGFDRSTEAFF.